What follows are 15 T cell receptor beta chains derived from one specimen sequenced in a study of PD-1 blockade in classical Hodgkin lymphoma (dated by TCRdb to between 2020 and 2021). The library came from the immunoSEQ multiplex PCR assay. Here the immuneACCESS table is served through TCRdb, limited to in-frame sequences with V and J called. Missing clones are a known gap in these copies; in checked studies unresolved V genes cover under half, and the rest lacks a known reason. The sample table shows 40,000 to 50,000 clones, and about 86% are seen once. Of the sample, just over 5.5% falls within the top ten clones. The sample's time point label, in plain terms: cycle 2 day 1 (C2D1) of nivolumab. All trial patients had relapsed after autologous stem cell transplantation, with cohorts A, B and C differing in prior brentuximab vedotin exposure. This specimen consisted of peripheral blood mononuclear cells (PBMCs), obtained before the second cycle of nivolumab. The source of these receptors is a human donor with classical Hodgkin lymphoma.

This chain's CDR3 is CASSLTGQGNQPQHF. The CDR3 nucleotides are TGTGCCAGCAGTTTAACGGGACAGGGCAATCAGCCCCAGCATTTT. The chain carries TRBV27 and TRBJ1-5, with 8 bases identical to TRBD1. The CDR3 is 15 residues long. Trimming took 2 bases from V and 2 from J; bases not matched to a gene: 2. From germline, CDR1 is MNHEY and CDR2 SMNVEV (reference sequence).

The chain recombines TRBV5-1 with TRBJ2-3, with 7 bases fitting TRBD1. The CDR3 length is 14 residues. V was clipped by 6 bases and J by 2 bases; unmatched bases: 6. Per the germline V gene, CDR1 is SGHRS and CDR2 is YFSETQ. As DNA, the CDR3 is TGCGCCAGCACTTGGACAGGCCACACAGATACGCAGTATTTT. This sequence encodes CASTWTGHTDTQYF.

J is TRBJ2-1 and V is TRBV4-1; TRBD2 agrees at 12 bases. Germline CDR1 MGHRA, CDR2 YSYEKL. CDR3 length: 19 amino acids. Trimming at V came to 3 bases and at J to 8 bases, leaving 17 bases not matched to a gene. The CDR3 region has the DNA TGCGCCAGCAGCCAGAATTATAAGGCTAGCGGGGGGGTATGGGATGAGCAGTTCTTC. Protein sequence: CASSQNYKASGGVWDEQFF.

The chain links TRBV4-1 to TRBJ2-7, with 9 bases aligning to TRBD1. This CDR3 comprises 16 residues. In germline, CDR1 is MGHRA, CDR2 YSYEKL. V shed 3 bases, J shed 0 bases, and the junction held 6 bases outside the gene matches. Here the CDR3 reads CASSQGQGRRSYEQYF. The CDR3 DNA is TGCGCCAGCAGCCAGGGACAGGGTCGTCGCTCCTACGAGCAGTACTTC.

The V and J genes are TRBV21-1 and TRBJ2-5; the D segment call TRBD1 is taken from the table without a DNA check. TRBV21-1 corresponds to a pseudogene. The CDR3 runs 16 residues. CDR3 protein: CASSRTGERPQETQYF. The CDR3 bases are TGTGCCAGCAGCAGGACAGGGGAAAGACCTCAAGAGACCCAGTACTTC.

The chain employs TRBV28 and TRBJ1-2, with D possibly being TRBD1 (5 bases). The CDR3 spans 14 residues. CDR1 and CDR2 from the germline V gene are MDHEN and SYDVKM. V lost 10 bases and J lost 1, with 16 bases in between. DNA for the CDR3: TGTGCCACCCTCCAGGGAGGGTTTAACTATGGCTACACCTTC. Translated: CATLQGGFNYGYTF.

The CDR3 DNA reads TGTGCCAGCAGCCCGCCCGAGGGACGCGAGACCCAGTACTTC. Translation: CASSPPEGRETQYF. This chain connects TRBV7-9 to TRBJ2-5; possibly TRBD1 or TRBD2 for D (5 bases each). Trimming shortened V by 5 bases and J by 5 bases, and 15 bases separated the two germline ends. Germline-derived CDR1 and CDR2 are SEHNR and FQNEAQ (reference sequence). The CDR3 runs to 14 residues.

This clone has a single count. The chain is built from TRBV4-2 and TRBJ2-1; TRBD1 matches at 9 bases. This CDR3 contains 17 residues. Germline V gene data show CDR1 as LGHNA and CDR2 as YNFKEQ. Trimming removed 1 base from V and 0 bases from J; junction bases left unmatched: 4. The DNA of the CDR3 is TGTGCCAGCAGCCAAGTACAGGGGGCGAGCTCCTACAATGAGCAGTTCTTC. Translating gives CASSQVQGASSYNEQFF.

This chain connects TRBV6-5 to TRBJ2-7; no clear D gene. This CDR3 region has 12 residues. CDR1 and CDR2 (germline): MNHEY, SVGAGI. V was pared by 7 bases and J by 4 bases, with 11 bases between. CDR3 bases: TGTGCCAGCATGGGTGTTTTGTACGAGCAGTACTTC. Protein: CASMGVLYEQYF.

The chain joins TRBV6-1 to TRBJ2-7; 8 nucleotides line up with TRBD2. The germline V gene encodes CDR1 MNHNS and CDR2 SASEGT. V shed 3 bases and J 6 bases; nucleotides not matched to a gene: 16. The CDR3 runs to 17 residues. CDR3 bases: TGTGCCAGCAGTGAGGCCGTTGGTTTAGCGGGATCCGGCGAGCAGTACTTC. Its protein is CASSEAVGLAGSGEQYF.

This clone was counted a few times. The chain recombines TRBV19 with TRBJ1-2; D not resolved. V shed 3 bases and J shed 4 bases, with 9 bases lying between them. The CDR3 spans 13 residues. Germline V gene lookup returns CDR1 LNHDA and CDR2 SQIVND (reference sequence). CDR3 DNA: TGTGCCAGTAGTATTTGGCAAAGCTATGGCTACACCTTC. Protein sequence: CASSIWQSYGYTF.

Regarding this clone: The conserved phenylalanine or tryptophan is not found at the CDR3 terminus, so this likely reflects a read error. V is TRBV6-5 and J is TRBJ2-2; D gene ambiguous. Germline V gene data show CDR1 as MNHEY and CDR2 as SVGAGI. V was trimmed by 7 bases and J by 0 bases, leaving 9 bases between them. CDR3 length: 14 amino acids. The CDR3 protein is CASKASPNTGELFS. DNA of the CDR3: TGTGCCAGCAAAGCTAGTCCGAACACCGGGGAGCTGTTTTCT.

This chain uses TRBV7-6 with TRBJ2-3; TRBD1 might be the D (6 bases). The CDR3 is 13 residues long. Germline V gene lookup returns CDR1 SGHVS and CDR2 FNYEAQ. Between the trimmed V and J ends, which lost 5 bases and 4 bases, there was a span of 10 bases. The CDR3 loop reads CASSVAGADTQYF. Written as DNA, the CDR3 is TGTGCCAGCAGCGTGGCAGGGGCAGATACGCAGTATTTT.

This clone came up a few times. The chain links TRBV19 to TRBJ1-1; D is perhaps TRBD1 (5 bases). Per the germline V gene, CDR1 is LNHDA and CDR2 is SQIVND (reference sequence). The CDR3 has 13 amino acids. Deletions cut 9 bases from V and 2 bases from J, with 13 bases between. As DNA, the CDR3 is TGTGCCAGCGGAACTCAGGGAAACACTGAAGCTTTCTTT. As protein: CASGTQGNTEAFF.

The CDR3 nucleotides are TGTGCCAGCAGTTTACGGGGACTATGGGGGGCCGGGGAGCTGTTTTTT. Protein: CASSLRGLWGAGELFF. J is TRBJ2-2 and V is TRBV28, with 7 bases lining up with TRBD2. This CDR3 region has 16 residues. The V gene's germline CDR1 is MDHEN and CDR2 SYDVKM. J lost 6 bases, V lost 2 bases, and 9 bases had no gene match.